This T cell receptor beta chain was captured in a study of blood T cell repertoires in COVID-19. Study-wide context: Both acute and convalescent COVID-19 samples were obtained from the United States, Italy and Spain.

Source study methods: Researchers report that nucleated cell counts were estimated from reference gene primer amplification. Only in-frame clones appear in the TCRdb table, and some are missing; sequencing was by immunoSEQ multiplex PCR. Clone size and the V and J calls come from that table; the DNA yielded D and trimming. Of 35,000 or so clones in the sample, over 75% were seen once. This clone was detected once. CDR1 is KGHSH, CDR2 LQKENI, per germline. J lost 3 bases, V lost 1 base, and 2 bases had no gene match. There are 15 residues in the CDR3. The clonotype originates from a human donor in a cohort sampled during active COVID-19. The chain has TRBV18 and TRBJ2-1; 8 bases agree with TRBD2. Sequenced material: peripheral blood. CDR3 sequence reads: CASSPRTSLYNEQFF. The CDR3 nucleotides are TGTGCCAGCTCACCACGGACTAGCCTCTACAATGAGCAGTTCTTC.